These 13 T cell receptor beta chains originate from one sample sequenced in a study of blood T cell repertoires in COVID-19. Assay used: immunoSEQ multiplex PCR; TCRdb lists only in-frame clones, some missing. The table has more than 100,000 clones, 70% to 85% seen once. The sample taken for sequencing was peripheral blood. All receptors come from a human donor with acute or convalescent COVID-19. The donor label of this sample is uncertain.

The genes are TRBV28 and TRBJ1-5; D perhaps matches TRBD1 (5 bases). V lost 2 bases to trimming and J lost 9 bases, with 11 bases between them. CDR1 and CDR2 from the germline V gene are MDHEN and SYDVKM. The CDR3 loop spans 13 amino acids. The CDR3 sequence: CASSLTGDSPQHF. The CDR3 DNA follows: TGTGCCAGCAGTTTAACAGGTGATTCGCCCCAGCATTTT.

The CDR3 DNA sequence: TGTGCCAGCAGTGAAGACCCCAGGGGCAATCAGCCCCAGCATTTT. This gives the protein CASSEDPRGNQPQHF. The V and J genes are TRBV6-1 and TRBJ1-5; the D gene is possibly TRBD1 (5 bases). V was trimmed by 1 base and J by 2 bases, leaving 9 bases between them. The CDR3 length is 15 residues. Germline-derived CDR1 and CDR2 are MNHNS and SASEGT.

The gene calls are TRBV5-6 and TRBJ1-5; 7 positions match TRBD1. V was pared by 3 bases and J by 4 bases, with 1 base of the junction left unmatched. The germline CDR1 and CDR2 sequences are SGHDT and YYEEEE. The CDR3 is made up of 13 amino acids. The CDR3 DNA sequence: TGTGCCAGCAGCTCGGACAGGAATCAGCCCCAGCATTTT. This sequence encodes CASSSDRNQPQHF.

This chain links TRBV12-5 with TRBJ1-1; 7 nucleotides line up with TRBD1. With 2 bases clipped from V and 6 bases from J, the junction kept 24 bases outside the gene matches. CDR1 is LGHNT, CDR2 FRNRAP, per germline. There are 20 residues in the CDR3. The CDR3 spells CASGLPRGGGAISKSSEAFF. The CDR3 region has the DNA TGTGCTAGTGGTTTGCCGCGCGGAGGGGGCGCAATTAGTAAAAGCTCTGAAGCTTTCTTT.

This clone has at least ten counts. V is TRBV14 and J is TRBJ2-2, with D tentatively TRBD1 (5 bases). The CDR3 contains 15 residues. V lost 4 bases to trimming and J lost 1 base, with 10 bases between them. CDR1 is SGHDN, CDR2 FVKESK, per germline. Here the CDR3 DNA reads TGTGCCAGCAGCCCCCTAAGGGGGAACACCGGGGAGCTGTTTTTT. It encodes CASSPLRGNTGELFF.

V is TRBV5-1 and J is TRBJ2-2, with D possibly matching TRBD2 (5 bases). The V gene's germline CDR1 is SGHRS and CDR2 YFSETQ. The CDR3 contains 16 residues. Between the trimmed V and J ends, which lost 6 bases and 7 bases, there was a span of 22 bases. CDR3 bases: TGCGCCAGCACCTCCCGGGGTGGAAGTCCGGACGGGGAGCTGTTTTTT. It translates to CASTSRGGSPDGELFF.

V and J are TRBV19 and TRBJ2-4, with TRBD1 matching over 9 bases. The CDR3 sequence is 14 residues long. Germline CDR1 is LNHDA and CDR2 is SQIVND (reference sequence). Trimming removed 4 bases from V and 3 bases from J; junction bases left unmatched: 1. This chain's CDR3 is CASSTGQGKNIQYF. The DNA for the CDR3 is TGTGCCAGTAGTACGGGACAGGGCAAAAACATTCAGTACTTC.

The V and J genes are TRBV12-5 and TRBJ2-3; D not resolved. The germline V gene encodes CDR1 LGHNT and CDR2 FRNRAP. V lost 5 bases, J lost 3 bases, and 6 bases lay in between. This CDR3 comprises 12 residues. The CDR3 DNA is TGTGCTAGTGGTCCACGGACAGATACGCAGTATTTT. It specifies CASGPRTDTQYF.

The chain links TRBV11-2 to TRBJ2-7, with TRBD1 matching over 7 bases. Per germline, CDR1 SGHAT and CDR2 FQNNGV. CDR3 length equals 18 residues. V was clipped by 4 bases and J by 3 bases; unmatched bases: 18. The CDR3 DNA sequence: TGTGCCAGCAGCTATGTGGGGACAGAGTCCCTGCTGCGCTACGAGCAGTACTTC. This encodes CASSYVGTESLLRYEQYF.

The V call is TRBV7-9, the J call TRBJ1-4; no clear D. The ends were cut back, 5 bases at V and 5 bases at J, with 15 bases in the middle. Germline CDR1 and CDR2: SEHNR and FQNEAQ (reference sequence). CDR3 size: 15 residues. The CDR3 sequence is CASSLTSSPNEKLFF. The CDR3 DNA sequence: TGTGCCAGCAGCCTAACCAGTAGCCCGAATGAAAAACTGTTTTTT.

This clone was found once. The chain employs TRBV6-5 and TRBJ1-2; no clear D. This CDR3 is built from 14 residues. Trimming took off 5 bases at V and 8 bases at J, with 18 bases between the two ends. Germline V lookup: CDR1 MNHEY, CDR2 SVGAGI. The CDR3 coding sequence is TGTGCCAGCAGTACTATAATCCCTCCGGTCGGCTACACCTTC. This translates into CASSTIIPPVGYTF.

This clone occurred once. The sample contains more than one DNA sequence encoding this CDR3. The chain carries TRBV10-2 and TRBJ1-5, with no clear D. The V and J ends lost 2 bases and 0 bases respectively, with 8 bases between them. The CDR3 contains 15 residues. Germline CDR1 reads WSHSY; CDR2 reads SAAADI. DNA for the CDR3: TGCGCCAGCAGTGAGCTCGAGGGTAGCAATCAGCCCCAGCATTTT. It encodes CASSELEGSNQPQHF.

The chain combines TRBV9 with TRBJ2-1; 11 bases are a match to TRBD1. V lost 4 bases, J lost 4 bases, and 7 bases stayed unmatched. Germline V lookup: CDR1 SGDLS, CDR2 YYNGEE. The CDR3 loop spans 16 amino acids. CDR3 DNA: TGTGCCAGCAGCAAACACCGGGACAGGGGGTACAATGAGCAGTTCTTC. Encoded protein: CASSKHRDRGYNEQFF.